Shown below are 22 T cell receptor beta chains from a single sample sequenced in a study of CD8 T cells in ankylosing spondylitis. TCRdb ran MiXCR on the 5' RACE reads and lists one entry per CDR3 protein. This sample has approximately 240,000 distinct CDR3 sequences, with 10% to 13% found just once. Sequencing was done on a sample of blood, either unsorted or a sorted T cell fraction (not recorded which). The source of these receptors is a male donor with ankylosing spondylitis or in good health (not recorded which).

This clonotype was detected ten times or more. This chain uses TRBV21-1 with TRBJ2-2; the table's TRBD1 call for D was not verified on the DNA. TRBV21-1 is tagged as a pseudogene. This CDR3 is built from 16 residues. CDR3 sequence: CASTPLERVNTGELFF. DNA for the CDR3: TGTGCCAGCACCCCCTTAGAGCGGGTAAACACCGGGGAGCTGTTTTTT.

This clonotype occurred many times. The chain employs TRBV30 and TRBJ1-4; D is perhaps TRBD1 (5 bases). The CDR3 is made up of 13 amino acids. Germline CDR1 reads GTSNPN; CDR2 reads SVGIG (reference sequence). V was pared by 3 bases and J by 5 bases, with 10 bases between. The CDR3 loop is CAWSDSRNEKLFF. CDR3 bases: TGTGCCTGGAGCGACAGCCGAAATGAAAAACTGTTTTTT.

The CDR3 DNA reads as TGTGCCAGCAGTGACGCCGGCGGAGAGACCCAGTACTTC. This gives the protein CASSDAGGETQYF. The chain uses TRBV2 and TRBJ2-5; D gene uncertain. The V end was cut by 3 bases, the J end by 4 bases, with 9 bases between. Germline V gives CDR1 SNHLY, CDR2 FYNNEI. The CDR3 totals 13 residues.

This clonotype was detected only a few times. The gene calls are TRBV7-2 and TRBJ1-1, with D perhaps matching TRBD1 (6 bases). The CDR3 length is 15 residues. Germline loops: CDR1 SGHTA, CDR2 FQGNSA. V dropped 1 base and J dropped 3 bases, with 12 bases sitting between them. CDR3 region: CASSLVRGGDTEAFF. The CDR3 nucleotides read TGTGCCAGCAGCTTAGTCCGAGGGGGGGACACTGAAGCTTTCTTT.

V and J are TRBV3-1 and TRBJ1-2, with a tentative D call TRBD1 (6 bases). Deletions cut 7 bases from V and 8 bases from J, with 14 bases between. Germline-derived CDR1 and CDR2 are LGHDT and YNNKEL (reference sequence). The CDR3 consists of 12 residues. The CDR3: CASTGGGEGYTF. The CDR3, as DNA: TGTGCCAGCACAGGAGGGGGGGAAGGCTACACCTTC.

The CDR3 loop is CASSPGAGGNQPQHF. The CDR3 bases are TGTGCCAGCTCACCGGGCGCGGGGGGCAATCAGCCCCAGCATTTT. The V call is TRBV18, the J call TRBJ1-5; weak D call: TRBD1 (5 bases). From germline, CDR1 is KGHSH and CDR2 LQKENI. This CDR3 spans 15 amino acids. Trimming shortened V by 3 bases and J by 2 bases, and 11 bases separated the two germline ends.

This clonotype was seen at least ten times. This chain connects TRBV20-1 to TRBJ1-1; tentatively, D is TRBD1 (5 bases). Germline CDR1 and CDR2: DFQATT and SNEGSKA (reference sequence). This CDR3 is built from 13 residues. Trimming took 1 base from V and 1 from J, leaving 7 bases between them. The CDR3 DNA sequence: TGCAGTGCTAGAGTGGGACCGAACACTGAAGCTTTCTTT. This gives the protein CSARVGPNTEAFF.

This clonotype was detected only a few times. This chain uses TRBV18 with TRBJ2-3; D is undetermined. V was clipped by 3 bases and J by 0 bases, with 7 bases between them. This CDR3 is 14 amino acids long. Germline V CDR1 and CDR2: KGHSH, LQKENI. The CDR3 coding sequence is TGTGCCAGCTCACCGCGTGCTAGCACAGATACGCAGTATTTT. Translation: CASSPRASTDTQYF.

Details on this clonotype: This CDR3 is missing its conserved last phenylalanine or tryptophan, likely due to a read error. The V and J genes are TRBV5-1 and TRBJ2-7; D unclear. The CDR3 has 12 amino acids. The V gene lost 9 bases and the J gene lost 0 bases, with 10 bases spanning the gap. Germline V gene lookup returns CDR1 SGHRS and CDR2 YFSETQ. CDR3 DNA: TGCGCCAACGGTTCTACCTCCTACGAGCAGTACCTC. Translating it yields CANGSTSYEQYL.

This clonotype was picked up many times. V is TRBV5-1 and J is TRBJ2-3, with 9 bases fitting TRBD2. Unmatched junction bases numbered 5, after V lost 0 bases and J lost 3 bases. The CDR3 sequence is 16 residues long. Germline V gene lookup returns CDR1 SGHRS and CDR2 YFSETQ. The CDR3 region has the DNA TGCGCCAGCAGCTTGGAGACTAGCGGAGAGACAGATACGCAGTATTTT. Its translation is CASSLETSGETDTQYF.

This clonotype was seen at least ten times. The V gene is TRBV4-2, the J gene TRBJ2-7; D is unclear. V was cut by 0 bases and J by 0 bases, with 3 bases left in between. From germline, CDR1 is LGHNA and CDR2 YNFKEQ. This CDR3 is built from 13 residues. The CDR3 bases are TGTGCCAGCAGCCAAGAAAGCTCCTACGAGCAGTACTTC. This translates into CASSQESSYEQYF.

This clonotype was counted ten times or more. The chain recombines TRBV12-3 or TRBV12-4 with TRBJ1-5; no firm D call. Trimming took 6 bases from V and 4 from J, leaving 13 bases between them. The length of the CDR3 is 14 residues. CDR3 residues: CASSSGSVNQPQHF. In nucleotides, the CDR3 is TGTGCCAGCAGCTCCGGCAGTGTGAATCAGCCCCAGCATTTT.

This chain links TRBV5-1 with TRBJ2-2, with TRBD2 identical over 14 bases. The CDR3 is made up of 17 amino acids. J lost 5 bases, V lost 4 bases, and 7 bases had no gene match. The germline CDR1 and CDR2 sequences are SGHRS and YFSETQ. The CDR3 DNA reads TGCGCCAGCAGCACGGGGACTAGCGGGAGTTGGACCGGGGAGCTGTTTTTT. Its protein product is CASSTGTSGSWTGELFF.

This clonotype occurred many times. The V gene is TRBV5-1, the J gene TRBJ2-2, with 7 bases lining up with TRBD1. The CDR3 loop spans 16 amino acids. Germline-derived CDR1 and CDR2 are SGHRS and YFSETQ. V lost 0 bases to trimming and J lost 0 bases; unmatched junction nucleotides: 2. The CDR3 loop reads CASSLGTGANTGELFF. DNA for the CDR3: TGCGCCAGCAGCTTGGGGACAGGAGCGAACACCGGGGAGCTGTTTTTT.

This clonotype is categorized as medium-sized. The J gene is TRBJ2-7, the V gene TRBV20-1, with D uncertain. Germline-derived CDR1 and CDR2 are DFQATT and SNEGSKA (reference sequence). The CDR3 is 14 residues long. Trimming removed 5 bases at V and 0 bases at J, with 14 bases between. For the CDR3, the DNA is TGCAGTGCTCTGGACGGTGGAAGCTCCTACGAGCAGTACTTC. Its protein is CSALDGGSSYEQYF.

The chain has TRBV7-9 and TRBJ1-2, with D perhaps TRBD1 (6 bases). Germline V gene data show CDR1 as SEHNR and CDR2 as FQNEAQ (reference sequence). The CDR3 has 16 residues. V shed 1 base and J shed 3 bases, with 15 bases lying between them. CDR3 in DNA: TGTGCCAGCAGCTTAGAGGGGGTAAGGCCTGACTATGGCTACACCTTC. Encoded protein: CASSLEGVRPDYGYTF.

This clonotype was observed at least ten times. In DNA form, the CDR3 reads TGTGCCAGCAGCTTGGGGGACAGGAGCAATCAGCCCCAGCATTTT. This translates into CASSLGDRSNQPQHF. The rearrangement links TRBV5-5 to TRBJ1-5; 8 bases map to TRBD1. Germline CDR1 reads SGHKS; CDR2 reads YYEKEE (reference sequence). This CDR3 has 15 residues. The V and J ends lost 0 bases and 1 base, in that order; junction bases with no gene match: 0.

This clonotype occurred many times. The chain recombines TRBV20-1 with TRBJ2-2; 13 bases match TRBD2. J was trimmed by 7 bases and V by 0 bases; bases with no gene match: 5. This CDR3 comprises 16 residues. Germline loops: CDR1 DFQATT, CDR2 SNEGSKA (reference sequence). CDR3 protein: CSARDGLAGVGGELFF. CDR3 coding DNA: TGCAGTGCTAGAGATGGACTAGCGGGAGTCGGCGGGGAGCTGTTTTTT.

This clonotype has ten or more counts. The chain combines TRBV20-1 with TRBJ2-1; a weak D match, TRBD2 (5 bases). The CDR3 sequence is 14 residues long. Trimming took off 5 bases at V and 0 bases at J, with 11 bases between the two ends. Per the germline V gene, CDR1 is DFQATT and CDR2 is SNEGSKA (reference sequence). The CDR3 loop is CSAPAVSSYNEQFF. The CDR3 DNA reads TGCAGTGCTCCAGCGGTCAGCTCCTACAATGAGCAGTTCTTC.

This clonotype was seen a few times. The chain combines TRBV6-1 with TRBJ2-3; D unresolved. Germline V lookup: CDR1 MNHNS, CDR2 SASEGT. Trimming removed 1 base from V and 1 base from J, with 6 bases in between. This CDR3 spans 14 amino acids. DNA of the CDR3: TGTGCCAGCAGTGAAGATGCTCGCACAGATACGCAGTATTTT. Its protein is CASSEDARTDTQYF.

This clonotype was observed at least ten times. The J gene is TRBJ1-1, the V gene TRBV7-9; possibly TRBD1 for D (6 bases). Deletions cut 5 bases from V and 1 base from J, with 17 bases between. This CDR3 region has 16 residues. The V gene's germline CDR1 is SEHNR and CDR2 FQNEAQ (reference sequence). The CDR3 protein is CASSPGWGASNTEAFF. The CDR3, as DNA: TGTGCCAGCAGCCCGGGTTGGGGGGCATCGAACACTGAAGCTTTCTTT.

This clonotype appeared a few times. The J gene is TRBJ1-1, the V gene TRBV11-2; D remains unclear. This CDR3 has 13 residues. The germline V gene encodes CDR1 SGHAT and CDR2 FQNNGV. The ends were cut back, 3 bases at V and 0 bases at J, with 5 bases in the middle. CDR3 nucleotide sequence: TGTGCCAGCAGCTTTCCACTGAACACTGAAGCTTTCTTT. Amino acid sequence: CASSFPLNTEAFF.